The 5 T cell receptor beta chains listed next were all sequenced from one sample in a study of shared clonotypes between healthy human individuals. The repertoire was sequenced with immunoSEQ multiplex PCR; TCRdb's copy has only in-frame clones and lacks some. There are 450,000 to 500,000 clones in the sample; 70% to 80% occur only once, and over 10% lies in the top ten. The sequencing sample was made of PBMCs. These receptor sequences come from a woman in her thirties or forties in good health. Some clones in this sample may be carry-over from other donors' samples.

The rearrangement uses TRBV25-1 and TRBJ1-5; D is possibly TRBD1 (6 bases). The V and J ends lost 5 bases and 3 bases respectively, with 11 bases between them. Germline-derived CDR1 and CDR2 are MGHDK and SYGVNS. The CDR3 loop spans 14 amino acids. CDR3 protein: CASSPPGVNQPQHF. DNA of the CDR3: TGTGCCAGCAGTCCGCCAGGGGTCAATCAGCCCCAGCATTTT.

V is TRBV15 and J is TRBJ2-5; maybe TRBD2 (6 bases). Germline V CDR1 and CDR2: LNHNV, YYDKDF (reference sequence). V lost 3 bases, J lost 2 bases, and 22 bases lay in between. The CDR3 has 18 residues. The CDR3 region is CATSSRTIVSLGQETQYF. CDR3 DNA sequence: TGTGCCACCAGCAGCCGGACTATTGTTAGTCTAGGGCAAGAGACCCAGTACTTC.

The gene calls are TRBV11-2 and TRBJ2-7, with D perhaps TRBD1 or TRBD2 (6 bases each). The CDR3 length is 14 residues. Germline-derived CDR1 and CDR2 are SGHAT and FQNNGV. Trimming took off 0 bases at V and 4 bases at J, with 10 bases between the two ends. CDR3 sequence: CASSLDRGTYEQYF. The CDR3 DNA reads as TGTGCCAGCAGCTTAGATCGCGGGACATACGAGCAGTACTTC.

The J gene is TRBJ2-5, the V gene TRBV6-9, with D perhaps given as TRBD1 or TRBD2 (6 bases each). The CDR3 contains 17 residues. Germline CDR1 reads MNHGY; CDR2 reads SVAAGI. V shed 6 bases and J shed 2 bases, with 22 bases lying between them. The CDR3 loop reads CASRGSQGGSMQETQYF. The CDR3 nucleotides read TGTGCCAGCAGGGGCTCACAGGGAGGAAGTATGCAAGAGACCCAGTACTTC.

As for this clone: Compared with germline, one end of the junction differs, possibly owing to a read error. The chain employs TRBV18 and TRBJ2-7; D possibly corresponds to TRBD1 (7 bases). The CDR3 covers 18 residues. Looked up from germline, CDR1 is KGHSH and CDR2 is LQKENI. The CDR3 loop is CAGSPAGGGGRLPYEQYF. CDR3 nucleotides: TGTGCCGGCTCACCTGCCGGAGGGGGCGGAAGACTTCCCTACGAGCAGTACTTC. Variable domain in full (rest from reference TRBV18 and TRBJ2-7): NAGVMQNPRHLVRRRGQEARLRCSPMKGHSHVYWYRQLPEEGLKFMVYLQKENIIDESGMPKERFSAEFPKEGPSILRIQQVVRGDSAAYFCAGSPAGGGGRLPYEQYFGPGTRLTVT.